This T cell receptor beta chain was sequenced in a study of a mutant IDH1 vaccine in newly diagnosed glioma. Study-level background: Patients had received radiotherapy, temozolomide, or both previously, most receiving both.

Note on this clone: Antigen: not known.

The sample's time point: week 47, end of study. Doses of 300 ug of mutant IDH1 20-mer peptide were given with topical imiquimod. This CDR3 is built from 14 residues. V lost 7 bases and J 2 bases, leaving 13 bases between the germline ends. Germline assignment: CDR1 MDHEN and CDR2 SYDVKM. Sequenced by immunoSEQ multiplex PCR; TCRdb stores in-frame clones only, minus some. Of 45,000 to 65,000 clones detected, around 60% appear once; the ten largest clones hold about 4.8%. The origin of this receptor is a man aged 35-49 years with glioma. Some clones in this sample may be carry-over from other donors' samples. The material sequenced was peripheral blood mononuclear cells (PBMCs), taken from a glioma patient whose treatment included an IDH1 peptide vaccine. The gene calls are TRBV28 and TRBJ2-3, with a possible D match to TRBD1 (6 bases). The CDR3 loop reads CASNLQGITDTQYF. CDR3 coding DNA: TGTGCCAGCAACCTACAGGGAATCACAGATACGCAGTATTTT.